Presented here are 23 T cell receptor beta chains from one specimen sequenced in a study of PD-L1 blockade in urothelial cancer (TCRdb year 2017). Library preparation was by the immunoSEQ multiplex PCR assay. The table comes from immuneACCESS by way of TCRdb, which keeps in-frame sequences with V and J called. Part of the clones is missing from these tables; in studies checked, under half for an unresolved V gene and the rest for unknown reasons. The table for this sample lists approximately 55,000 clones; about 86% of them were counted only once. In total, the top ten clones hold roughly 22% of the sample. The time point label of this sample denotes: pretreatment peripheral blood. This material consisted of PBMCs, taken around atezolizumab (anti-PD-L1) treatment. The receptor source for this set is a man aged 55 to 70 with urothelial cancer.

CDR3: CASSPRLAGAVNTGELFF. In DNA, the CDR3 is TGTGCCAGCAGCCCCCGACTAGCGGGGGCCGTGAACACCGGGGAGCTGTTTTTT. This chain joins TRBV7-3 and TRBJ2-2, with TRBD2 identical over 12 bases. Losses at the gene ends were 5 bases for V and 1 base for J; bases not matched to a gene: 8. Germline CDR1 and CDR2: SGHTA and FQGTGA. The CDR3 is 18 amino acids. The whole variable domain, remainder taken from reference TRBV7-3 and TRBJ2-2, is GAGVSQTPSNKVTEKGKYVELRCDPISGHTALYWYRQSLGQGPEFLIYFQGTGAADDSGLPNDRFFAVRPEGSVSTLKIQRTERGDSAVYLCASSPRLAGAVNTGELFFGEGSRLTVL.

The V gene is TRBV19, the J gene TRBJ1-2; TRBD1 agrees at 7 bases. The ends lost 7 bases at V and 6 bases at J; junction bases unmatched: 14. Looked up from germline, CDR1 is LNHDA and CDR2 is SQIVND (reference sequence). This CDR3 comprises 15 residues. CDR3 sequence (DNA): TGTGCCAGTACCCCACGCGGGCAGGGGGATAATGGCTACACCTTC. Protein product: CASTPRGQGDNGYTF.

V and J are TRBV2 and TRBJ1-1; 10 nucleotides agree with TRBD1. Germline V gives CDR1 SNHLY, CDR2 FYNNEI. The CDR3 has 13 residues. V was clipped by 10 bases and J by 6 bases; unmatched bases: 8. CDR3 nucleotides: TGTGCCACGGTGGGACAGGGGAGGCCTGAAGCTTTCTTT. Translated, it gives CATVGQGRPEAFF.

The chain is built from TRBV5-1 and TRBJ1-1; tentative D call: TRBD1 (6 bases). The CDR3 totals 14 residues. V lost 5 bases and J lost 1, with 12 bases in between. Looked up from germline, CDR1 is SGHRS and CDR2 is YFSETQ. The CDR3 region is CASSQQGANTEAFF. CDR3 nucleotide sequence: TGCGCCAGCAGTCAACAGGGTGCGAACACTGAAGCTTTCTTT.

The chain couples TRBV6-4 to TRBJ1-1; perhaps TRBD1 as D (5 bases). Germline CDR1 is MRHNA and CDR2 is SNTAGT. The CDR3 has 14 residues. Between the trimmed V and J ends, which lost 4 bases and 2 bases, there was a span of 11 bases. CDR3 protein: CASSGGGANTEAFF. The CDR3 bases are TGTGCCAGCAGTGGTGGAGGGGCTAACACTGAAGCTTTCTTT.

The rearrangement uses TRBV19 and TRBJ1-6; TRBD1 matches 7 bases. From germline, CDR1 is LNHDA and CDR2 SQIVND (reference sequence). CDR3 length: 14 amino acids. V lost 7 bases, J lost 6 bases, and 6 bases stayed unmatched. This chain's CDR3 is CASTNRGGNSPLHF. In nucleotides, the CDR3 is TGTGCCAGTACCAACAGGGGTGGTAATTCACCCCTCCACTTT. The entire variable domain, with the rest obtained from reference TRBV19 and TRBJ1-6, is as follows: DGGITQSPKYLFRKEGQNVTLSCEQNLNHDAMYWYRQDPGQGLRLIYYSQIVNDFQKGDIAEGYSVSREKKESFPLTVTSAQKNPTAFYLCASTNRGGNSPLHFGNGTRLTVT.

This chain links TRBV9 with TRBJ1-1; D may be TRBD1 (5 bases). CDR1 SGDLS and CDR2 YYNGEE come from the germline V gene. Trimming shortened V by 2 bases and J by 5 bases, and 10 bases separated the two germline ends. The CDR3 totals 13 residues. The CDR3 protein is CASSVAGLTEAFF. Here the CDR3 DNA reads TGTGCCAGCAGCGTTGCGGGACTAACTGAAGCTTTCTTT.

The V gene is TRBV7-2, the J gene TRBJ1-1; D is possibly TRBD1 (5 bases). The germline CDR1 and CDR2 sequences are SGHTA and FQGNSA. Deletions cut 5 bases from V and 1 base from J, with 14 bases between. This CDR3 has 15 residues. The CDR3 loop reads CASSQTAIPNTEAFF. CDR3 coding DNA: TGTGCCAGCAGCCAGACAGCTATACCGAACACTGAAGCTTTCTTT. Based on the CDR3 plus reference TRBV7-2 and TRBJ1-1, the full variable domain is GAGVSQSPSNKVTEKGKDVELRCDPISGHTALYWYRQSLGQGLEFLIYFQGNSAPDKSGLPSDRFSAERTGGSVSTLTIQRTQQEDSAVYLCASSQTAIPNTEAFFGQGTRLTVV.

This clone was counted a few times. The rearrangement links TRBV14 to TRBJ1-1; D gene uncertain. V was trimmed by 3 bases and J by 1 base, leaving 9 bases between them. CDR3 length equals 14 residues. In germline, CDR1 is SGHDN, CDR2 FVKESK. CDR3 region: CASSQNWQNTEAFF. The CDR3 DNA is TGTGCCAGCAGCCAGAATTGGCAGAACACTGAAGCTTTCTTT.

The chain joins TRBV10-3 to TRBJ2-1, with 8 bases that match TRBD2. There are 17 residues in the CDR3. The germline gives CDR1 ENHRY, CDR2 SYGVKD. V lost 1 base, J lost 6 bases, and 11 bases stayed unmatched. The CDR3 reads CAISEFVGGAGVNEQFF. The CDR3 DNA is TGTGCCATCAGTGAGTTTGTCGGGGGGGCCGGAGTCAATGAGCAGTTCTTC.

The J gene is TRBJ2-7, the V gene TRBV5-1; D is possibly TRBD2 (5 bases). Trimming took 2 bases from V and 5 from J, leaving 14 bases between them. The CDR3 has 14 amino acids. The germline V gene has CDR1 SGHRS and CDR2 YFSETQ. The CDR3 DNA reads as TGCGCCAGCAGCTTATCGACTATTCCAAACGAGCAGTACTTC. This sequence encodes CASSLSTIPNEQYF. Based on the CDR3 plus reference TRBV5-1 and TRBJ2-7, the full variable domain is KAGVTQTPRYLIKTRGQQVTLSCSPISGHRSVSWYQQTPGQGLQFLFEYFSETQRNKGNFPGRFSGRQFSNSRSEMNVSTLELGDSALYLCASSLSTIPNEQYFGPGTRLTVT.

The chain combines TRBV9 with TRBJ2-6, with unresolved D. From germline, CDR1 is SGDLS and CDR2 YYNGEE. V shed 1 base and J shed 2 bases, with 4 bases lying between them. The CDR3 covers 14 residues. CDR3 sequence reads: CASSVSPGANVLTF. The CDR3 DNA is TGTGCCAGCAGCGTAAGCCCTGGGGCCAACGTCCTGACTTTC.

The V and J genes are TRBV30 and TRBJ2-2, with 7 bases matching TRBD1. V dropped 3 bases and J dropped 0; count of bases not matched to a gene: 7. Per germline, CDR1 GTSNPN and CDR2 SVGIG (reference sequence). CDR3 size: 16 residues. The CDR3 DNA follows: TGTGCCTGGAGCCTAAGGGGGACAGCGAACACCGGGGAGCTGTTTTTT. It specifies CAWSLRGTANTGELFF.

In DNA, the CDR3 is TGTGCCAGCAGCTTAGCGTACTCCCGAACAGGGACCTACAATGAGCAGTTCTTC. Amino acid sequence: CASSLAYSRTGTYNEQFF. The V call is TRBV7-8, the J call TRBJ2-1, with D possibly matching TRBD1 (6 bases). CDR3 length: 18 amino acids. Between the trimmed V and J ends, which lost 0 bases and 2 bases, there was a span of 17 bases. From germline, CDR1 is SGHVS and CDR2 FQNEAQ.

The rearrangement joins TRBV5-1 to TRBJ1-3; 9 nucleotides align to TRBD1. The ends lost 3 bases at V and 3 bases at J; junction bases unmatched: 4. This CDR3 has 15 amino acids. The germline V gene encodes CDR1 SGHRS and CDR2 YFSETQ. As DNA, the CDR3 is TGCGCCAGCAGCTCCGGGACAGGGATTGGAAACACCATATATTTT. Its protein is CASSSGTGIGNTIYF.

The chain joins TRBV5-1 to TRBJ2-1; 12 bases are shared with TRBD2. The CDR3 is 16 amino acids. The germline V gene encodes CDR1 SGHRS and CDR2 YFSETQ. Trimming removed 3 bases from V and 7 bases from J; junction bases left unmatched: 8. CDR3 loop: CASSYELAGGGNEQFF. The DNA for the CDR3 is TGCGCCAGCAGCTACGAACTAGCGGGGGGAGGGAATGAGCAGTTCTTC.

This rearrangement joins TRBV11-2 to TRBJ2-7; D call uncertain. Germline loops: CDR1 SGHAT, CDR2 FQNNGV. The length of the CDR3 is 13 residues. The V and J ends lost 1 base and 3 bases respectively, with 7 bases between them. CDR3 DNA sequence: TGTGCCAGCAGCTTAGCCCAGTACTACGAGCAGTACTTC. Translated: CASSLAQYYEQYF. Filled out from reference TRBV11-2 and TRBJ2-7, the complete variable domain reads EAGVAQSPRYKIIEKRQSVAFWCNPISGHATLYWYQQILGQGPKLLIQFQNNGVVDDSQLPKDRFSAERLKGVDSTLKIQPAKLEDSAVYLCASSLAQYYEQYFGPGTRLTVT.

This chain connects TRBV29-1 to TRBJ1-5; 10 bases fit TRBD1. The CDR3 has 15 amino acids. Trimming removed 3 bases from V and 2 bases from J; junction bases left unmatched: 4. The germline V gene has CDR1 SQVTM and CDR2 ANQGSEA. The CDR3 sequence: CSVESGTGGNQPQHF. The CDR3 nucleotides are TGCAGCGTTGAGTCGGGGACAGGGGGCAATCAGCCCCAGCATTTT.

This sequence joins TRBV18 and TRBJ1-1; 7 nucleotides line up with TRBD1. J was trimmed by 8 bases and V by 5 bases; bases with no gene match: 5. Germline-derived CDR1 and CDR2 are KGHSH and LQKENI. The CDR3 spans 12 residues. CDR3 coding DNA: TGTGCCAGCTCAACAGGGACAGTCGAAGCTTTCTTT. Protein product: CASSTGTVEAFF.

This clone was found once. CDR3 amino acids: CASSPGGTSNQPQHF. The CDR3 bases are TGTGCCAGTAGCCCGGGGGGGACTAGCAATCAGCCCCAGCATTTT. The chain joins TRBV19 to TRBJ1-5; TRBD1 is a possible D gene (5 bases). Germline V gene data show CDR1 as LNHDA and CDR2 as SQIVND (reference sequence). The CDR3 runs to 15 residues. V was clipped by 6 bases and J by 0 bases, with 12 bases between them. The variable domain in full, with the rest retrieved from reference TRBV19 and TRBJ1-5, is DGGITQSPKYLFRKEGQNVTLSCEQNLNHDAMYWYRQDPGQGLRLIYYSQIVNDFQKGDIAEGYSVSREKKESFPLTVTSAQKNPTAFYLCASSPGGTSNQPQHFGDGTRLSIL.

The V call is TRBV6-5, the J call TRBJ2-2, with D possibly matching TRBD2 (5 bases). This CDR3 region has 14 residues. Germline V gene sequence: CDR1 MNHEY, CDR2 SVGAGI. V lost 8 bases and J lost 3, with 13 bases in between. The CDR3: CASRSEADTGELFF. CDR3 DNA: TGTGCCAGCCGATCGGAGGCGGACACCGGGGAGCTGTTTTTT.

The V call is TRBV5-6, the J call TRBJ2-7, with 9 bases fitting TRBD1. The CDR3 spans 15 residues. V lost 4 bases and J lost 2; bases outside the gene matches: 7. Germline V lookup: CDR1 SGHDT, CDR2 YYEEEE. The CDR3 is CASSRRTGATYEQYF. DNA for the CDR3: TGTGCCAGCAGCCGTAGGACAGGGGCGACCTACGAGCAGTACTTC.

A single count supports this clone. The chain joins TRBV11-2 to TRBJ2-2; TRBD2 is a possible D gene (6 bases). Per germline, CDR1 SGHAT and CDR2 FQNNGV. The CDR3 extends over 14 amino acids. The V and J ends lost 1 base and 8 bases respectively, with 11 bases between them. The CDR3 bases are TGTGCCAGCAGCTTAGGGCGGGGCGCAGGGGAGCTGTTTTTT. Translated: CASSLGRGAGELFF.